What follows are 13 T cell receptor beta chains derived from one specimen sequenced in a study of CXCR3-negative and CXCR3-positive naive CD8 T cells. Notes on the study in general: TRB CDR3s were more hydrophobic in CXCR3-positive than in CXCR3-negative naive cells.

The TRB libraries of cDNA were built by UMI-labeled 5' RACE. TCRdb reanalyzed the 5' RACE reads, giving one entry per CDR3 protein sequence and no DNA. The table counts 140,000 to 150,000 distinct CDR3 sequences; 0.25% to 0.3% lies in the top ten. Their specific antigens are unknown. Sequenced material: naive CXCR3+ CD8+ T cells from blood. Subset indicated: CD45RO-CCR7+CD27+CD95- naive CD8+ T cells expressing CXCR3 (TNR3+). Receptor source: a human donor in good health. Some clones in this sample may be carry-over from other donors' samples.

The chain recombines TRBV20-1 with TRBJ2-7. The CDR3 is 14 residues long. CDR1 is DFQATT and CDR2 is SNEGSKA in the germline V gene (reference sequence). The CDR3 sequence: CSASYGGSSYEQYF.

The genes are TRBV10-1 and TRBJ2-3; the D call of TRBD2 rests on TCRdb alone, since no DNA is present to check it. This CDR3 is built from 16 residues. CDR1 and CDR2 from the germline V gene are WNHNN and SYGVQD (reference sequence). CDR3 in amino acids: CASSDRAGGPANTQYF.

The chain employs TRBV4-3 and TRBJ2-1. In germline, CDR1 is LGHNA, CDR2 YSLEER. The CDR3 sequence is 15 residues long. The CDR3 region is CASSYDRGSYNEQFF.

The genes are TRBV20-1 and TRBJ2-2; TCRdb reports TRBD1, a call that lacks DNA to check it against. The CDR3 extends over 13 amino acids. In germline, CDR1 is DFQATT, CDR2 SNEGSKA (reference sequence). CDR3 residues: CSASKGATGELFF.

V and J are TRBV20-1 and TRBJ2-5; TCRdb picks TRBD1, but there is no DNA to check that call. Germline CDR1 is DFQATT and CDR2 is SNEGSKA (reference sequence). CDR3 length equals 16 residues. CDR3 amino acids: CSAPDPGWTGQETQYF.

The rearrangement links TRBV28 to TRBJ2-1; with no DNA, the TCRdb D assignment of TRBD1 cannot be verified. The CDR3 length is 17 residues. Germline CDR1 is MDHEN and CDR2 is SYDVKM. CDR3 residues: CASSLFDSRSSYNEQFF.

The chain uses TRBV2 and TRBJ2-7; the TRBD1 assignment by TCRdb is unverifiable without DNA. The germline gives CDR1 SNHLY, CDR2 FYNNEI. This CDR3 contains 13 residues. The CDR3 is CAQRPRGSREQYF.

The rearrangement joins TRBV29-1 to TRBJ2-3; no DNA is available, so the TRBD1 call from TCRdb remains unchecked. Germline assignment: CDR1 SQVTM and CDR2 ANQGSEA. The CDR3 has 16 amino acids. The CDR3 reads CSVEGNHAVPTDTQYF.

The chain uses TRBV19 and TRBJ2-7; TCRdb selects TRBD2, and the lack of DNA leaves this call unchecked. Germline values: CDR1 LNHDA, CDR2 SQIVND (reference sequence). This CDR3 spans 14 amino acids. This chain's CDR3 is CASSPLGEEGEQYF.

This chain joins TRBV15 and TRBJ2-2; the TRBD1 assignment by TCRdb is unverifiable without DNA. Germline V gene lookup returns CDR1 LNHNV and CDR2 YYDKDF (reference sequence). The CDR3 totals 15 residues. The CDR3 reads CATSSEYPGTGELFF.

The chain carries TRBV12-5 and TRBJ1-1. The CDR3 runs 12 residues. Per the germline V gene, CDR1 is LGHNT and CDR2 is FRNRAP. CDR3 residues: CASGHQNTEAFF.

The CDR3 loop is CASSPLQGADTQYF. The rearrangement links TRBV4-1 to TRBJ2-3; the TCRdb D gene call, TRBD1, has no DNA to confirm it. CDR1 and CDR2 (germline): MGHRA, YSYEKL. The CDR3 is 14 amino acids.

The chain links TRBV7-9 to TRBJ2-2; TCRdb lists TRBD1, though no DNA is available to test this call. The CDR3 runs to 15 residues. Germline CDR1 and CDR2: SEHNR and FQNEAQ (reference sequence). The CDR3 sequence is CASSLRPGFAGELFF.